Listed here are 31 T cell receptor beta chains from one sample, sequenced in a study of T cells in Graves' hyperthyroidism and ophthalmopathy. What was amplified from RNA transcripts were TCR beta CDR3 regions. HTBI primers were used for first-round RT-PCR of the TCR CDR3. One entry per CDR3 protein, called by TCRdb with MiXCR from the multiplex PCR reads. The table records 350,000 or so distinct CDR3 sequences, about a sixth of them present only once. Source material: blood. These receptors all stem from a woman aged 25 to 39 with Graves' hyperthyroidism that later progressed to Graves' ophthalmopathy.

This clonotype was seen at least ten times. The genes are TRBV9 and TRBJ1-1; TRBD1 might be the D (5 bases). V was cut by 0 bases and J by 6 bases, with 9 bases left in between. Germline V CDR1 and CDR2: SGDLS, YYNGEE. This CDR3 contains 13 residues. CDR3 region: CASSVVSGAEAFF. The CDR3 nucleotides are TGTGCCAGCAGCGTAGTTTCGGGGGCTGAAGCTTTCTTT.

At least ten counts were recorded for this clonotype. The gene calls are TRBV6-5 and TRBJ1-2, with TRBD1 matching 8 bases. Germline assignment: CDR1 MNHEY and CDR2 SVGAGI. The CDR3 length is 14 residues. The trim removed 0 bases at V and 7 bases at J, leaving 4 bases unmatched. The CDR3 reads CASSYSDRVLGYTF. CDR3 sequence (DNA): TGTGCCAGCAGTTACTCGGACAGGGTACTTGGCTACACCTTC.

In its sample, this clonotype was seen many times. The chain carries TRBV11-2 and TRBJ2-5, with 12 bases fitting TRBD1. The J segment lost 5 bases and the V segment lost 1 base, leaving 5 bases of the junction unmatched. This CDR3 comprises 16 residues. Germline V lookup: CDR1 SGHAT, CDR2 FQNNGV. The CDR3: CASSLVSGTGGETQYF. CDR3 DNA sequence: TGTGCCAGCAGCTTAGTATCCGGGACAGGGGGCGAGACCCAGTACTTC.

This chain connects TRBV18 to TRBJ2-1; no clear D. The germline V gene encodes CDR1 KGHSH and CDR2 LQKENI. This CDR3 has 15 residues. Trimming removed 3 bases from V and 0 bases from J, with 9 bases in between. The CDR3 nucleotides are TGTGCCAGCTCACCGGCGCAGGACTCCTACAATGAGCAGTTCTTC. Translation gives CASSPAQDSYNEQFF.

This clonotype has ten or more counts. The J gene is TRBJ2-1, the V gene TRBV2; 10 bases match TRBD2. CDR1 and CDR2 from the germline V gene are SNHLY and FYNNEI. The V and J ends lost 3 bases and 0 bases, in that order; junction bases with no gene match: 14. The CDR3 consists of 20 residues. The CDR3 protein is CASSDNPELAGPSSYNEQFF. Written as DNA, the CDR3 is TGTGCCAGCAGTGATAATCCCGAACTAGCGGGGCCCAGCTCCTACAATGAGCAGTTCTTC.

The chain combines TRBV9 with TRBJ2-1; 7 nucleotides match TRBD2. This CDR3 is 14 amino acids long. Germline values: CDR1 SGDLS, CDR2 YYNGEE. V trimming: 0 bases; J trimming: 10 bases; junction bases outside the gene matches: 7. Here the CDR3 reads CASSVAGRAGEQFF. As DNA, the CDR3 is TGTGCCAGCAGCGTAGCTGGTCGAGCGGGGGAGCAGTTCTTC. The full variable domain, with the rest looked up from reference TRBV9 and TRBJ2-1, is DSGVTQTPKHLITATGQRVTLRCSPRSGDLSVYWYQQSLDQGLQFLIQYYNGEERAKGNILERFSAQQFPDLHSELNLSSLELGDSALYFCASSVAGRAGEQFFGPGTRLTVL.

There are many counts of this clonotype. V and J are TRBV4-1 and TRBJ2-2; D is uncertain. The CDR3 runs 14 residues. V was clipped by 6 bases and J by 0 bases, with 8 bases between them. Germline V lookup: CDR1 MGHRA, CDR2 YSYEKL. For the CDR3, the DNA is TGCGCCAGCAGTAACAGAGCGAACACCGGGGAGCTGTTTTTT. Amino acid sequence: CASSNRANTGELFF.

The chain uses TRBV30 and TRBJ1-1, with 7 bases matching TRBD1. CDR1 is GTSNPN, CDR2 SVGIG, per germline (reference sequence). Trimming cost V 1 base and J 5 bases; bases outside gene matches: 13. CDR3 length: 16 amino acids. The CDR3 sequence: CAWSAHWTGVVTEAFF. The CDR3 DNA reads TGTGCCTGGAGTGCCCACTGGACAGGAGTTGTAACTGAAGCTTTCTTT.

The CDR3 region has the DNA TGTGCCACCCGAGGGGGGGAATACAGGAATTCACCCCTCCACTTT. Translation: CATRGGEYRNSPLHF. The chain has TRBV10-3 and TRBJ1-6, with D perhaps matching TRBD1 (6 bases). This CDR3 comprises 15 residues. The germline V gene has CDR1 ENHRY and CDR2 SYGVKD. V was cut by 10 bases and J by 7 bases, with 20 bases left in between.

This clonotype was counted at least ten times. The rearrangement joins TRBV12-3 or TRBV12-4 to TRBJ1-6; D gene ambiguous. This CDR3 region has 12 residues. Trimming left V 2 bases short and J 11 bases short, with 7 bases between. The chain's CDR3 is CASSLTRPPLHF. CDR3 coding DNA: TGTGCCAGCAGTTTAACGCGGCCACCCCTCCACTTT.

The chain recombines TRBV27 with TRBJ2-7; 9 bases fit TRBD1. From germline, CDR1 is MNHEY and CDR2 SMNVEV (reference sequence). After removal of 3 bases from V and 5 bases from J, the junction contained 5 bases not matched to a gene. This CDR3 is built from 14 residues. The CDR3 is CASSFGTGSNEQYF. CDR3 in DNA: TGTGCCAGCAGTTTTGGGACAGGGAGCAACGAGCAGTACTTC.

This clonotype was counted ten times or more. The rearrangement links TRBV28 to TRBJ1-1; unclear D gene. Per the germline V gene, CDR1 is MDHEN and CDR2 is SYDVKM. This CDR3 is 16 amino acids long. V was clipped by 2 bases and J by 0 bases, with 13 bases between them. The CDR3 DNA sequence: TGTGCCAGCAGTTTAAAGGGTTTTTTTATGAACACTGAAGCTTTCTTT. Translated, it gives CASSLKGFFMNTEAFF.

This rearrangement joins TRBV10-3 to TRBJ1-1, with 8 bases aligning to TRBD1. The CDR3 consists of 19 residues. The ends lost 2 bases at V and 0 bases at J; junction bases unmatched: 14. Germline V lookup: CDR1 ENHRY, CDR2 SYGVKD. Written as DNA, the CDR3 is TGTGCCATCAGTGAGGGGGAAGGACAGGGCCACTTCTTGAACACTGAAGCTTTCTTT. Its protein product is CAISEGEGQGHFLNTEAFF.

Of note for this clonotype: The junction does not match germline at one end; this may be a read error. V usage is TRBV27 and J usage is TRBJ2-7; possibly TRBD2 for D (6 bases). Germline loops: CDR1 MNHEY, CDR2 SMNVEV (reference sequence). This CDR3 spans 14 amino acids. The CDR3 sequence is CATSLHGEAYEQYF. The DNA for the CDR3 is TGTGCCACCAGTTTACATGGGGAGGCCTACGAGCAGTACTTC.

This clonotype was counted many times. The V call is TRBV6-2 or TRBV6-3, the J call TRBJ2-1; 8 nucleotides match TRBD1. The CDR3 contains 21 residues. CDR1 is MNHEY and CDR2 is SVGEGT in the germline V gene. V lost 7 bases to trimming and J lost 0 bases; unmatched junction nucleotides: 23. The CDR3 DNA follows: TGTGCCAGCAATAATAGGATATTAGAGACAGGGGTAGTGCGCTCCTACAATGAGCAGTTCTTC. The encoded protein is CASNNRILETGVVRSYNEQFF.

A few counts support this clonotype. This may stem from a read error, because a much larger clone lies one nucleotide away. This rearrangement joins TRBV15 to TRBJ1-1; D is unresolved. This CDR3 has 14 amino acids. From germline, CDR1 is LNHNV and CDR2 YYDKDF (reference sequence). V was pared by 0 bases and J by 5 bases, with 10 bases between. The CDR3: CATSREVRRTEAFF. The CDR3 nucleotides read TGTGCCACCAGCAGAGAGGTCAGGAGGACTGAAGCTTTCTTT.

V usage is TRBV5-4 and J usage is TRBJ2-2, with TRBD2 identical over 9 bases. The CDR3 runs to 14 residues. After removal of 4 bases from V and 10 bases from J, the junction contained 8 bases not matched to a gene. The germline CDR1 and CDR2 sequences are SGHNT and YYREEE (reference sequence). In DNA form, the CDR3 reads TGTGCCAGCAGCCCCCCCGCGGGAGGGCAGGAGCTGTTTTTT. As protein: CASSPPAGGQELFF.

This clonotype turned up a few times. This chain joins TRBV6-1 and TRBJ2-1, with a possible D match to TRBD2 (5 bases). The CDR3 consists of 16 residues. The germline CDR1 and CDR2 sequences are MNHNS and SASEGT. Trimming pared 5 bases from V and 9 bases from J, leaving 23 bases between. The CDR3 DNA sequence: TGTGCCAGCAGTTTATCTCATAGCGTGTACCAGCTTGAGCAGTTCTTC. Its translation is CASSLSHSVYQLEQFF.

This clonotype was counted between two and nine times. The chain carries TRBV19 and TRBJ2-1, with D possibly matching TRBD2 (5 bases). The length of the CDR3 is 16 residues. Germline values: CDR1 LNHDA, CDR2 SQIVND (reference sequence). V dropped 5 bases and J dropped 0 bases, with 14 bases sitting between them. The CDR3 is CASSYSGPHSYNEQFF. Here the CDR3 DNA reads TGTGCCAGTAGTTACAGCGGTCCTCACTCCTACAATGAGCAGTTCTTC.

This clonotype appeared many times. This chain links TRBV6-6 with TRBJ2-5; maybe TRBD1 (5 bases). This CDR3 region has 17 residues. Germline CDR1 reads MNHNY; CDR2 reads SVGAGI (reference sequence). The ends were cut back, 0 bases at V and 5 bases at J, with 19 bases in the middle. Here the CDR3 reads CASSYSPRGPTRETQYF. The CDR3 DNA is TGTGCCAGCAGTTACTCGCCAAGGGGCCCGACCCGTGAGACCCAGTACTTC.

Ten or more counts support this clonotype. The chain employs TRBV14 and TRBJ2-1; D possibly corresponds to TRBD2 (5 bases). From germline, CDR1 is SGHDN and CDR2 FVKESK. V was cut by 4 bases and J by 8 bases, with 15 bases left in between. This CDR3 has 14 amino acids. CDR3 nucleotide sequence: TGTGCCAGCAGCCGACTAATGGGAACTCATGAGCAGTTCTTC. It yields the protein CASSRLMGTHEQFF.

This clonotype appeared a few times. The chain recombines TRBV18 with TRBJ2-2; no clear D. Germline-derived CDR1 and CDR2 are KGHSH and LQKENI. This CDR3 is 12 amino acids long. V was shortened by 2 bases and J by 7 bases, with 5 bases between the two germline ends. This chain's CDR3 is CASSPRDGELFF. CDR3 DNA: TGTGCCAGCTCACCAAGAGACGGGGAGCTGTTTTTT.

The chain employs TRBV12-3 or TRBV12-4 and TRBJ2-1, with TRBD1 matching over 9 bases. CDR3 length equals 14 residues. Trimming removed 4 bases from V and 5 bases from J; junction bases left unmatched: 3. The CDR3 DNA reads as TGTGCCAGCAGTTCGGGACAGGGCCACAATGAGCAGTTCTTC. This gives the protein CASSSGQGHNEQFF.

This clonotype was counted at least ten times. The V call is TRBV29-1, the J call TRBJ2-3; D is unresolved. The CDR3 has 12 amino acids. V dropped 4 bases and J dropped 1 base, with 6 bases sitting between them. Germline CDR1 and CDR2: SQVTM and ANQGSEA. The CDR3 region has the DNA TGCAGCGTTGTAACAGGCACAGATACGCAGTATTTT. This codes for CSVVTGTDTQYF.

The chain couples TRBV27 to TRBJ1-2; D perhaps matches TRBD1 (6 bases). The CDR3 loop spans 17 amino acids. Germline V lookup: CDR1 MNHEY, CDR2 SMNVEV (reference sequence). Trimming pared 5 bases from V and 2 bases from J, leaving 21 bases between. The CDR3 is CASSTLGGGGGNYGYTF. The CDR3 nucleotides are TGTGCCAGCAGTACCCTCGGGGGGGGCGGGGGCAACTATGGCTACACCTTC.

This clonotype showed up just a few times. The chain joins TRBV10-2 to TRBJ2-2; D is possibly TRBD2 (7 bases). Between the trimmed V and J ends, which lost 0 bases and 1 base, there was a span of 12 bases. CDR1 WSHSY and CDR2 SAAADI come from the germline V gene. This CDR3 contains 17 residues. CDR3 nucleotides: TGCGCCAGCAGTGAGTCTGGGGGGGGCCTGAACACCGGGGAGCTGTTTTTT. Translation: CASSESGGGLNTGELFF.

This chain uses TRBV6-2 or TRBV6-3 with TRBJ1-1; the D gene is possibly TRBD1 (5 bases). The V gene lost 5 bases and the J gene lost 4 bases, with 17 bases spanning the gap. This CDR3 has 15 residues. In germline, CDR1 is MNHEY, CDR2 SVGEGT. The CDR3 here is CASSVHRGGATEAFF. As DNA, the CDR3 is TGTGCCAGCAGTGTGCATCGGGGGGGTGCCACTGAAGCTTTCTTT.

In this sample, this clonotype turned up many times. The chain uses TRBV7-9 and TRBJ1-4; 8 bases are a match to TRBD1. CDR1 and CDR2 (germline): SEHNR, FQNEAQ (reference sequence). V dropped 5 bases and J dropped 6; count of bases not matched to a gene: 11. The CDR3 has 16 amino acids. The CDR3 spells CASSKSYGTGDEKLFF. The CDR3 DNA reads TGTGCCAGCAGCAAAAGTTACGGGACAGGAGATGAAAAACTGTTTTTT.

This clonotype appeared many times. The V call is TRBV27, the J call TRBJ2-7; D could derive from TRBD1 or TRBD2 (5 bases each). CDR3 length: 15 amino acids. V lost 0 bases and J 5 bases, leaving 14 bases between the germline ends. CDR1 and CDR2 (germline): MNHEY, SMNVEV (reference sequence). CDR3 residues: CASSLSGPPLNEQYF. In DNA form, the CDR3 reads TGTGCCAGCAGTTTATCGGGACCCCCGCTCAACGAGCAGTACTTC.

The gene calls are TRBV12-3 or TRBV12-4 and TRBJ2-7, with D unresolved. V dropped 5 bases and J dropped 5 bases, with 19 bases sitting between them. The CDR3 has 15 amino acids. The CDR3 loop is CASSRIIGLENEQYF. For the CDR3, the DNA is TGTGCCAGCAGTCGTATCATTGGGTTAGAGAACGAGCAGTACTTC.

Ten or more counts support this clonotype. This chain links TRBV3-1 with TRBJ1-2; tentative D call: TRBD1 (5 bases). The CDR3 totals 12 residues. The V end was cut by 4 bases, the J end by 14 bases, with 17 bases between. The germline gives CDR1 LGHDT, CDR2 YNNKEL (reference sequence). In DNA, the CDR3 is TGTGCCAGCAGCCTTCGAACAGGCAACCCGACCTTC. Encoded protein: CASSLRTGNPTF.